This TCR beta chain was found in a study of CD8 T cells in ankylosing spondylitis. V was clipped by 3 bases and J by 6 bases; unmatched bases: 14. The CDR3 extends over 16 amino acids. CDR1 is DFQATT, CDR2 SNEGSKA, per germline (reference sequence). Preparation of TCR beta libraries was done by quantitative 5'-RACE with molecular barcodes. TCRdb analysed the 5' RACE reads with MiXCR anew, one entry per CDR3 protein. This sample carries 250,000 to 400,000 distinct CDR3 sequences, around a tenth of them seen once, and the ten largest clones take about a tenth. This chain links TRBV20-1 with TRBJ2-1, with TRBD2 matching over 7 bases. This TCR derives from a female donor with ankylosing spondylitis or in good health (not recorded which). Sequencing used blood, either unsorted or a sorted T cell fraction (not recorded which). The CDR3 nucleotides are TGCAGTGCTAGTGAATCCTGGGGGGGACTCCCCAATGAGCAGTTCTTC. This translates into CSASESWGGLPNEQFF.